This record covers a single TCR beta chain. This sample was included in a study of shared T cell receptors in the human thymus. TCRdb's table, derived via immunoSEQ multiplex PCR, lists solely in-frame clones and lacks some. The sample records a few hundred thousand clones, 95% being singletons. CDR1 and CDR2 (germline): ENHRY, SYGVKD. This CDR3 spans 14 amino acids. Germline trimming cut 2 bases from V and 8 bases from J; bases unmatched to any gene: 8. This sequence originates from a human donor. Sequencing input: thymocytes. This sequence joins TRBV10-3 and TRBJ1-2; 7 bases align to TRBD1. CDR3 in amino acids: CAISEPYRGEGYTF. CDR3 DNA: TGTGCCATCAGTGAGCCGTACAGGGGCGAAGGCTACACCTTC.